The rows below give T cell receptor beta chains drawn from one sample of a study of OX40 agonist ivuxolimab in advanced cancers. Sequenced by immunoSEQ multiplex PCR; TCRdb stores in-frame clones only, minus some. The sample carries fewer than 100,000 clones, around 80% recorded once. This specimen was CD4+ or CD8+ T cells sorted from blood, taken in a trial of the OX40 agonist ivuxolimab. These TCRs come from an adult with an advanced solid tumor such as melanoma, head and neck, liver or kidney cancer. Both conserved end residues are part of each CDR3. The order of the fields is V gene, clone size, D gene, J gene, CDR3 DNA, CDR3 protein. The D gene is left open where the match is weak. Where a row states a size, it is once, few, many or the class of an expanded clone; other rows omit it.

V: TRBV7-2; size: NA; D: NA; J: TRBJ1-4; DNA: TGTGCCAGCAGCTCCGGGTTCCAGGGTGGAGAAAAACTGTTTTTT; CDR3: CASSSGFQGGEKLFF
V: TRBV6-6; size: NA; D: NA; J: TRBJ2-7; DNA: TGTGCCAGCAGTCGATCGGGGACTTTCCCCTACGAGCAGTACTTC; CDR3: CASSRSGTFPYEQYF
V: TRBV2; size: NA; D: TRBD1; J: TRBJ1-5; DNA: TGTGCCAGCAGTTCTCAGGGGGCTGTAGGTCAGCCCCAGCATTTT; CDR3: CASSSQGAVGQPQHF
V: TRBV7-2; size: NA; D: NA; J: TRBJ2-7; DNA: TGTGCCAGCAGCTTAAGATACGGGGCGGGATACGAGCAGTACTTC; CDR3: CASSLRYGAGYEQYF
V: TRBV18; size: NA; D: NA; J: TRBJ1-1; DNA: TGTGCCAGCTCACCGGCAAGGGATCGGGAAGCTTTCTTT; CDR3: CASSPARDREAFF
V: TRBV5-6; size: NA; D: NA; J: TRBJ1-2; DNA: TGTGCCAGCAGCTTGGTGGATGGCTACACCTTC; CDR3: CASSLVDGYTF
V: TRBV7-2; size: NA; D: NA; J: TRBJ1-2; DNA: TGTGCCAGCAGCCCCCGGGGGAGCTACTATGGCTACACCTTC; CDR3: CASSPRGSYYGYTF
V: TRBV11-1; size: NA; D: NA; J: TRBJ2-5; DNA: TGTGCCAGCAGCTCAGAACCCAGAGGGACCCAGTACTTC; CDR3: CASSSEPRGTQYF
V: TRBV11-3; size: NA; D: TRBD1; J: TRBJ2-3; DNA: TGTGCCAGCAGCTGGGACAGGATCACAGATACGCAGTATTTT; CDR3: CASSWDRITDTQYF
V: TRBV7-6; size: once; D: NA; J: TRBJ2-4; DNA: TGTGCCAGCAGCTTACGCGTAGGGGACATTCAGTACTTC; CDR3: CASSLRVGDIQYF
V: TRBV5-8; size: NA; D: NA; J: TRBJ1-2; DNA: TGTGCCAGCAGCTTTTTGGGACTGGCCGGCGGCTACACCTTC; CDR3: CASSFLGLAGGYTF
V: TRBV5-4; size: NA; D: NA; J: TRBJ2-7; DNA: TGTGCCAGCAGCTCAGTCGGACTATTAAGAGGCGAGCAGTACTTC; CDR3: CASSSVGLLRGEQYF
V: TRBV28; size: once; D: NA; J: TRBJ1-6; DNA: TGTGCCAGCAGTCCCACGCGGGGGAGTAATTCACCCCTCCACTTT; CDR3: CASSPTRGSNSPLHF
V: TRBV11-3; size: NA; D: NA; J: TRBJ1-1; DNA: TGTGCCAGCAGCTTAGATGAGTTCGGCCTACGGTCTGAAGCTTTCTTT; CDR3: CASSLDEFGLRSEAFF
V: TRBV18; size: NA; D: NA; J: TRBJ1-1; DNA: TGTGCCAGCTCACCAGGAGGCTATGACACTGAAGCTTTCTTT; CDR3: CASSPGGYDTEAFF
V: TRBV6-5; size: NA; D: TRBD2; J: TRBJ2-2; DNA: TGTGCCAGCGTCCGAGGAGCGGGGGGCGGGGAGCTGTTTTTT; CDR3: CASVRGAGGGELFF
V: TRBV6-5; size: NA; D: TRBD1; J: TRBJ1-4; DNA: TGTGCCAGCAGTTCTACAGGGGGTCCAGGTGAAAAACTGTTTTTT; CDR3: CASSSTGGPGEKLFF
V: TRBV11-2; size: NA; D: NA; J: TRBJ1-1; DNA: TGTGCCAGCAGCCTGTGGGAAACTGAAGCTTTCTTT; CDR3: CASSLWETEAFF
V: TRBV6-5; size: NA; D: NA; J: TRBJ2-5; DNA: TGTGCCAGCAGTTACTCTCTTCAGGGAACCCAAGAGACCCAGTACTTC; CDR3: CASSYSLQGTQETQYF
V: TRBV27; size: NA; D: NA; J: TRBJ2-5; DNA: TGTGCCAGCAGTTCTTTAGGCCTGGGGGAGACCCAGTACTTC; CDR3: CASSSLGLGETQYF
V: TRBV6-6; size: NA; D: NA; J: TRBJ1-1; DNA: TGTGCCAGCAGTTACTTGGTCTTTAGGGGAGGGCCTGAAGCTTTCTTT; CDR3: CASSYLVFRGGPEAFF
V: TRBV28; size: NA; D: NA; J: TRBJ2-1; DNA: TGTGCCAGCAGTCCATTAGGGGGGGCCAATGAGCAGTTCTTC; CDR3: CASSPLGGANEQFF
V: TRBV11-2; size: few; D: TRBD1; J: TRBJ2-3; DNA: TGTGCCAGCAGCCACCTACAGGGGCCAGCTAGCACAGATACGCAGTATTTT; CDR3: CASSHLQGPASTDTQYF
V: TRBV7-3; size: NA; D: NA; J: TRBJ1-3; DNA: TGTGCCAGCAGCTCTCGACCCGGAAACACCATATATTTT; CDR3: CASSSRPGNTIYF
V: TRBV7-9; size: NA; D: NA; J: TRBJ1-1; DNA: TGTGCCAGCAGTGTGTGGACTGAAGCTTTCTTT; CDR3: CASSVWTEAFF
V: TRBV7-3; size: once; D: TRBD2; J: TRBJ2-1; DNA: TGTGCCAGCAGCCAACCGGGAGGGCAAAGGGACAATGAGCAGTTCTTC; CDR3: CASSQPGGQRDNEQFF
V: TRBV9; size: NA; D: NA; J: TRBJ2-7; DNA: TGTGCCAGCAGCCCAGAGGTGGGGTTGAGGGAGCAGTACTTC; CDR3: CASSPEVGLREQYF
V: TRBV10-1; size: NA; D: NA; J: TRBJ1-1; DNA: TGCGCCAGCAGTGAGAGCCAATCGTTCGGTGAAGCTTTCTTT; CDR3: CASSESQSFGEAFF